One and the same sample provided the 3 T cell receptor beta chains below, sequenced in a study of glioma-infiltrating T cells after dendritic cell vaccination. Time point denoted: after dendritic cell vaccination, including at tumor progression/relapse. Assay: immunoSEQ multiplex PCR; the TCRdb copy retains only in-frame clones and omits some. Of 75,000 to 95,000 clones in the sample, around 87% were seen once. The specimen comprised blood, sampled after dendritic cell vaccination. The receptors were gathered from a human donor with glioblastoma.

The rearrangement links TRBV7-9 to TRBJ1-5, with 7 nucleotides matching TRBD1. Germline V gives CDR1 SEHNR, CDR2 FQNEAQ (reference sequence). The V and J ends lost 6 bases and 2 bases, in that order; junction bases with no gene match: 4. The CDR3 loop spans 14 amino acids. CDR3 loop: CASSPDRGNQPQHF. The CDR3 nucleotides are TGTGCCAGCAGTCCCGACAGGGGCAATCAGCCCCAGCATTTT. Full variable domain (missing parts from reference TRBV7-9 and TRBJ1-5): DTGVSQNPRHKITKRGQNVTFRCDPISEHNRLYWYRQTLGQGPEFLTYFQNEAQLEKSRLLSDRFSAERPKGSFSTLEIQRTEQGDSAMYLCASSPDRGNQPQHFGDGTRLSIL.

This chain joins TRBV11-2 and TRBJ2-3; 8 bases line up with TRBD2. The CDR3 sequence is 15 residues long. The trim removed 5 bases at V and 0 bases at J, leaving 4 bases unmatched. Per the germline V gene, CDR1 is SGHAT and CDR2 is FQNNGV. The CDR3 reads CASSPSGGSTDTQYF. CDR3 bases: TGTGCCAGCAGCCCGAGCGGGGGTAGCACAGATACGCAGTATTTT.

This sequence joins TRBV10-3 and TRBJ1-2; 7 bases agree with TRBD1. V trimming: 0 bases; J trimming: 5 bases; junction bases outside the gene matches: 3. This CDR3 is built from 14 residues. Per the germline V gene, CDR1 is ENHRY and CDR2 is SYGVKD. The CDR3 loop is CAISESTGTYGYTF. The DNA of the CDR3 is TGTGCCATCAGTGAGTCGACAGGGACTTATGGCTACACCTTC.